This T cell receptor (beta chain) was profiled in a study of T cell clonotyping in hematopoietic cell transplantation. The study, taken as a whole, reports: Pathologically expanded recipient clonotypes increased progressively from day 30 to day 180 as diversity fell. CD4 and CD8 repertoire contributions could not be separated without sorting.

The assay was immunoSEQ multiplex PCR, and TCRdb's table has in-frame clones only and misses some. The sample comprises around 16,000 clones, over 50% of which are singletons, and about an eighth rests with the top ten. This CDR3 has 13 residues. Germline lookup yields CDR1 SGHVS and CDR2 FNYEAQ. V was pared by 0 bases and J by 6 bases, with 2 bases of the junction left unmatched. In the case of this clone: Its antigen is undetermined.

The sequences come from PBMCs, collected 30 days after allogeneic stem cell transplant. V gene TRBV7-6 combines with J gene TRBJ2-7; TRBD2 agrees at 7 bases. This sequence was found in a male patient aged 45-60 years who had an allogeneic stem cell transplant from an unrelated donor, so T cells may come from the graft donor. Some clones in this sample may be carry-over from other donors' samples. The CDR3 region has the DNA TGTGCCAGCAGCTTAGCTCCGGGAGGCGAGCAGTACTTC. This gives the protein CASSLAPGGEQYF.